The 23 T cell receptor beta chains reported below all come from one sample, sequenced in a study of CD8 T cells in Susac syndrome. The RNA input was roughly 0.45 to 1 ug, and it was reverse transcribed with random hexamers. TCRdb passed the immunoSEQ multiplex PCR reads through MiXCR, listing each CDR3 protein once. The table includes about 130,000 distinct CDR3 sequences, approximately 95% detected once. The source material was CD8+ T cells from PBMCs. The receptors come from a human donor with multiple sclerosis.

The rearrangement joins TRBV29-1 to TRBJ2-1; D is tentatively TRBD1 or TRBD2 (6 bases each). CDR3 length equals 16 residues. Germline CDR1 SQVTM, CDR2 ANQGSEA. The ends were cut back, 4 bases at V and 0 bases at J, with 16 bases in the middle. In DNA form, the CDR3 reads TGCAGCGTTGGGACAGTAGCGGTGAGCTCCTACAATGAGCAGTTCTTC. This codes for CSVGTVAVSSYNEQFF.

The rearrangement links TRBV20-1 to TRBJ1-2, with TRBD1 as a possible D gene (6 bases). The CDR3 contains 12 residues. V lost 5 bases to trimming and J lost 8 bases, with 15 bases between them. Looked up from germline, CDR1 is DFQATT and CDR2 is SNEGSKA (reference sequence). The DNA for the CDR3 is TGCAGTGCTTCATGGGGGGCTGGAGGCTACACCTTC. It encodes CSASWGAGGYTF.

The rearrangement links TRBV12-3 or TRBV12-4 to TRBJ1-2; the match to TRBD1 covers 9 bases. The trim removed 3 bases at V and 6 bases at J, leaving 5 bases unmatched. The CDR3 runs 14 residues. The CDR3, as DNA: TGTGCCAGCAGTTTGGGAGGGACAGGGAATGGCTACACCTTC. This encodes CASSLGGTGNGYTF.

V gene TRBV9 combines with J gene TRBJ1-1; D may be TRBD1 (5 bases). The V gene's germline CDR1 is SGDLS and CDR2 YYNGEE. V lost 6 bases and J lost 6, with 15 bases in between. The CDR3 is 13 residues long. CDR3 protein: CASTGDRGPEAFF. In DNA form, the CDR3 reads TGTGCCAGCACGGGTGACCGGGGCCCTGAAGCTTTCTTT. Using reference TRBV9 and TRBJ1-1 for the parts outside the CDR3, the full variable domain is DSGVTQTPKHLITATGQRVTLRCSPRSGDLSVYWYQQSLDQGLQFLIQYYNGEERAKGNILERFSAQQFPDLHSELNLSSLELGDSALYFCASTGDRGPEAFFGQGTRLTVV.

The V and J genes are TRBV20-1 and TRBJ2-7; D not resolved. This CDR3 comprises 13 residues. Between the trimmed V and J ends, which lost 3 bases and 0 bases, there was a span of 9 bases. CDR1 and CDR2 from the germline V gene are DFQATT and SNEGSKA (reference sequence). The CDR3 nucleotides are TGCAGTGCTAGGTCTGGCAGCTCCTACGAGCAGTACTTC. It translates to CSARSGSSYEQYF.

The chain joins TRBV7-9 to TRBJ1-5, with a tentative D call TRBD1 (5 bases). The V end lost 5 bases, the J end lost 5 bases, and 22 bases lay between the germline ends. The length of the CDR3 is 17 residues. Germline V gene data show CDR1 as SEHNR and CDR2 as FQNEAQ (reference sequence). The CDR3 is CASSTRNGTEHYQPQHF. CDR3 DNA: TGTGCCAGCAGCACTCGGAACGGGACCGAACATTATCAGCCCCAGCATTTT.

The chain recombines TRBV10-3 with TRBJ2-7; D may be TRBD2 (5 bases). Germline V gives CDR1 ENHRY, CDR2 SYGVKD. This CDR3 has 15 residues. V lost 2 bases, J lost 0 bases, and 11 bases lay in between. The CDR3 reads CAISEAPGSSYEQYF. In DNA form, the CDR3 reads TGTGCCATCAGTGAGGCCCCGGGGAGCTCCTACGAGCAGTACTTC.

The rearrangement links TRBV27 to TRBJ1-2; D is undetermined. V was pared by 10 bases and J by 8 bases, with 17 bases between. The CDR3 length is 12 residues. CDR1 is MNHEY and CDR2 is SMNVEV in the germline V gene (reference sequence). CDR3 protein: CATWKWGGGYTF. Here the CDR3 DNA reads TGTGCCACTTGGAAGTGGGGTGGGGGCTACACCTTC.

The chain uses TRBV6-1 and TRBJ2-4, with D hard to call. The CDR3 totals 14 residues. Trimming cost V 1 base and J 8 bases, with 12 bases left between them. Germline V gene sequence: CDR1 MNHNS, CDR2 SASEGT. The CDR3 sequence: CASSEVQDHDIQYF. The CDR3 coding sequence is TGTGCCAGCAGTGAAGTCCAGGACCACGACATTCAGTACTTC.

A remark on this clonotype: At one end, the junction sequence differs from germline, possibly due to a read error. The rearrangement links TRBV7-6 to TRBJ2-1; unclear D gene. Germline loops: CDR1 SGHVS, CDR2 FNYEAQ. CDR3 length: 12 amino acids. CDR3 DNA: TGTGCCAGCAGCATAGCTTGGGATGAGCAGTTCTTC. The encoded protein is CASSIAWDEQFF.

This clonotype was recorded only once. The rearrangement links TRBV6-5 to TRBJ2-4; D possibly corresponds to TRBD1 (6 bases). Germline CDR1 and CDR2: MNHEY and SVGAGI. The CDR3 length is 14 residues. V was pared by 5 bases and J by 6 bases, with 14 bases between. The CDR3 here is CASSNRDTLNIQYF. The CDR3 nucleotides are TGTGCCAGCAGTAACCGGGACACATTAAACATTCAGTACTTC.

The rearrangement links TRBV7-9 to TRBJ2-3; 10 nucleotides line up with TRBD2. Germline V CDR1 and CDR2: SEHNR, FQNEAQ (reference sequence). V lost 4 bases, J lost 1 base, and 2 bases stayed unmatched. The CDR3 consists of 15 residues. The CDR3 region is CASSSSGRGTDTQYF. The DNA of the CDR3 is TGTGCCAGCAGCTCTAGCGGGAGAGGCACAGATACGCAGTATTTT. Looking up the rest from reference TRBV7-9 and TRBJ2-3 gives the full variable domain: DTGVSQNPRHKITKRGQNVTFRCDPISEHNRLYWYRQTLGQGPEFLTYFQNEAQLEKSRLLSDRFSAERPKGSFSTLEIQRTEQGDSAMYLCASSSSGRGTDTQYFGPGTRLTVL.

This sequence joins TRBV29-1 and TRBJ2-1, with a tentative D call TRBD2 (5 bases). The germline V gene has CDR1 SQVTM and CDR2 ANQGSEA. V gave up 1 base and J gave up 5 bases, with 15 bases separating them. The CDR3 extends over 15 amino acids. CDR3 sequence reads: CSVEGGEGANNEQFF. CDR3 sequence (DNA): TGCAGCGTTGAAGGAGGTGAGGGCGCAAACAATGAGCAGTTCTTC.

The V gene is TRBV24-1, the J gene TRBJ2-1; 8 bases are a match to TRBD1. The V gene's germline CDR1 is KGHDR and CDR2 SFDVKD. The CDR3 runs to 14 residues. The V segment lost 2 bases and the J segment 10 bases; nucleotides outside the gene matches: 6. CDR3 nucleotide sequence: TGTGCCACCAGTGATTACAACAGGGGGGAGGAGCAGTTCTTC. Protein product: CATSDYNRGEEQFF.

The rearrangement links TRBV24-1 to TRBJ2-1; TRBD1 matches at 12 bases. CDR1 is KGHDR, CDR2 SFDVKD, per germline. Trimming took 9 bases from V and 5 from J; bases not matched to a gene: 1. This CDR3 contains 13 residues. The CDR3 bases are TGTGCCACCGGGACAGGGGGCAACAATGAGCAGTTCTTC. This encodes CATGTGGNNEQFF.

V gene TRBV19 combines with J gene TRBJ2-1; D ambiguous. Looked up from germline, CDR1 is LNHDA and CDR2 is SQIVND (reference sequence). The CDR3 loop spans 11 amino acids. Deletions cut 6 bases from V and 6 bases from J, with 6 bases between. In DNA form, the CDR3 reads TGTGCCAGTAGGGCCGGCAATGAGCAGTTCTTC. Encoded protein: CASRAGNEQFF.

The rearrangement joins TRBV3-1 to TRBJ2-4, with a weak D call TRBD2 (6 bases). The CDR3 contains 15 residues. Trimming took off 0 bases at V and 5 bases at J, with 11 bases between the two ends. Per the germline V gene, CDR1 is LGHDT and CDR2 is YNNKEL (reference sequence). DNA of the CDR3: TGTGCCAGCAGCCAAGAAGGAGGGGTGCAAAACATTCAGTACTTC. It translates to CASSQEGGVQNIQYF.

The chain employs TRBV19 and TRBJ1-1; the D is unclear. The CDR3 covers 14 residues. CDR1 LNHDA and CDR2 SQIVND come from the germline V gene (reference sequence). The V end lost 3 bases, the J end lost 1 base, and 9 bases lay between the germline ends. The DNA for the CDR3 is TGTGCCAGTAGTATCGGAACGGCGAACACTGAAGCTTTCTTT. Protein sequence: CASSIGTANTEAFF.

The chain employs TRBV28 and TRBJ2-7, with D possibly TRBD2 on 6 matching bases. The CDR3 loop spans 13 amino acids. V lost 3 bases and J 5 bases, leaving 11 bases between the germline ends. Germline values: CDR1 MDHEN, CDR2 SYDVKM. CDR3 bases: TGTGCCAGCAGTTTCGGAGGGGACCACGAGCAGTACTTC. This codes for CASSFGGDHEQYF.

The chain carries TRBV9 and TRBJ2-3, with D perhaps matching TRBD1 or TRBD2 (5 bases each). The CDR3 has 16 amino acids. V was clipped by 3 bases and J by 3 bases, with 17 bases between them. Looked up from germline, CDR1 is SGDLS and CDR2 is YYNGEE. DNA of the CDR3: TGTGCCAGCAGCGCTGCCGGGCGAGGGGCAACAGATACGCAGTATTTT. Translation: CASSAAGRGATDTQYF.

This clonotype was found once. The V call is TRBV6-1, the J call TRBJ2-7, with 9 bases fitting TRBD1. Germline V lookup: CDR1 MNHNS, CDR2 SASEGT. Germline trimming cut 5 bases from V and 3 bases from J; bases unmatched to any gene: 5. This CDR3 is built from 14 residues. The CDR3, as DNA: TGTGCCAGCAGTCTTGGACAGGGGAACTACGAGCAGTACTTC. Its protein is CASSLGQGNYEQYF.

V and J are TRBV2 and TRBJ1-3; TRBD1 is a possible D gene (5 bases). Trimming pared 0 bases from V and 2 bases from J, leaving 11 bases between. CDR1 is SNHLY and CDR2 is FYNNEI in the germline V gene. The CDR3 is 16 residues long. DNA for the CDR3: TGTGCCAGCAGTGAAGCGAGCGGGGCCGCTGGAAACACCATATATTTT. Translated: CASSEASGAAGNTIYF.

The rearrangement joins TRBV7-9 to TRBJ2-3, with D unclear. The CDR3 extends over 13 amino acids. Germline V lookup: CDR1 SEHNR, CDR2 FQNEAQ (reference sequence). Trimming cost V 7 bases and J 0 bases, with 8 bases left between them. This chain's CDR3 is CASTPESTDTQYF. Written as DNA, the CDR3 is TGTGCCAGCACCCCCGAGAGCACAGATACGCAGTATTTT. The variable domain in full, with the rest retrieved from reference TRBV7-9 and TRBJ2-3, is DTGVSQNPRHKITKRGQNVTFRCDPISEHNRLYWYRQTLGQGPEFLTYFQNEAQLEKSRLLSDRFSAERPKGSFSTLEIQRTEQGDSAMYLCASTPESTDTQYFGPGTRLTVL.